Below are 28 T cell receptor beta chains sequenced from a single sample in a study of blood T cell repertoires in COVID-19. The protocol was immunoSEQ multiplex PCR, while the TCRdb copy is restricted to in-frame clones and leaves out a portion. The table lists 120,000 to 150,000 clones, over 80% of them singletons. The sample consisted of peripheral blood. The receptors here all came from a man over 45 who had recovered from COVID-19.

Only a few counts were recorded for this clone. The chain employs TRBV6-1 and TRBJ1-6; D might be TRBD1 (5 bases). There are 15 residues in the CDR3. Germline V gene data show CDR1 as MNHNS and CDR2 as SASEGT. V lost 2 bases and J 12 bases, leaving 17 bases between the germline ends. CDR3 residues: CASSEQGLEGVPLHF. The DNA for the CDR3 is TGTGCCAGCAGTGAACAGGGTTTGGAAGGGGTACCCCTCCACTTT.

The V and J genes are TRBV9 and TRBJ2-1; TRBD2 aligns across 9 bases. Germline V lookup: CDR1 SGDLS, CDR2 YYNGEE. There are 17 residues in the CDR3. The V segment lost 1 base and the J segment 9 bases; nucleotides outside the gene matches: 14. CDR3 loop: CASSVRPAGGQAGEQFF. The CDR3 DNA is TGTGCCAGCAGCGTAAGACCGGCGGGGGGGCAAGCTGGTGAGCAGTTCTTC.

CDR3 bases: TGTGCCAGCCGAAGAAGGGAGACTAATGAAAAACTGTTTTTT. Translated: CASRRRETNEKLFF. The rearrangement uses TRBV6-5 and TRBJ1-4; D is ambiguous. Trimming left V 8 bases short and J 2 bases short, with 12 bases between. This CDR3 region has 14 residues. The germline gives CDR1 MNHEY, CDR2 SVGAGI.

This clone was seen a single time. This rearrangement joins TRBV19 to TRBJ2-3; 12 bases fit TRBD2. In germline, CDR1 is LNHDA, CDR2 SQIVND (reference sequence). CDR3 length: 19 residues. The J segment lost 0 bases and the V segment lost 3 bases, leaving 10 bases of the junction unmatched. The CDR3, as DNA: TGTGCCAGTAGTATGCGACTAGCGGGGGCGAGTTGGAGCACAGATACGCAGTATTTT. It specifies CASSMRLAGASWSTDTQYF.

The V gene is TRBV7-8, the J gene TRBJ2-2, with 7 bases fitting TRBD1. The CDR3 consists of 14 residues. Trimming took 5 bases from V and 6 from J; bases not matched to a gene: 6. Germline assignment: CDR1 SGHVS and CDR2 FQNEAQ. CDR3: CASSPQGWSGELFF. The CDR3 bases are TGTGCCAGCAGCCCACAGGGGTGGTCCGGGGAGCTGTTTTTT.

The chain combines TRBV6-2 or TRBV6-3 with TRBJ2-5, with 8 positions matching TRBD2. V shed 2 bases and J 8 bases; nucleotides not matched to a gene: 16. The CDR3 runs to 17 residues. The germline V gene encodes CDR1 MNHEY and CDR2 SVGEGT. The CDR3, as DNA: TGTGCCAGCAGTTACGGTTTCCGGCGGGGGGCTCCGGGAACCCAGTACTTC. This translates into CASSYGFRRGAPGTQYF.

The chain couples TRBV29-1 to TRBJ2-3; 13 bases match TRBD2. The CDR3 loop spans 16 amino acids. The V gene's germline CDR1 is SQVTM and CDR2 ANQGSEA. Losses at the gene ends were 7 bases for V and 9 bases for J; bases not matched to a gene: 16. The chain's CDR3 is CSAALGLAGEQDTQYF. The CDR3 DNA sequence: TGCAGCGCGGCCCTCGGACTAGCGGGGGAACAAGACACGCAGTATTTT.

This chain's CDR3 is CASSRPGSEAFF. The CDR3 bases are TGTGCCAGCAGCCGACCGGGTTCTGAAGCTTTCTTT. The rearrangement uses TRBV6-5 and TRBJ1-1; D not certain. The V gene lost 6 bases and the J gene lost 6 bases, with 11 bases spanning the gap. Germline V lookup: CDR1 MNHEY, CDR2 SVGAGI. This CDR3 has 12 residues.

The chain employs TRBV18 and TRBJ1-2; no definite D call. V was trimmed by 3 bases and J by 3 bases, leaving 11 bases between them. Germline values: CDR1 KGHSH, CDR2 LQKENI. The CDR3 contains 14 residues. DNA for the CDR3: TGTGCCAGCTCACCGGGCAGCGGTGACTATGGCTACACCTTC. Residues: CASSPGSGDYGYTF.

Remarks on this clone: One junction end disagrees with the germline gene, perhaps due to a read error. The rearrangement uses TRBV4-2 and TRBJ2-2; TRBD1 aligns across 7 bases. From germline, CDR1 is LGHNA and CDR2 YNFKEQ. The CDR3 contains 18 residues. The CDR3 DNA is TGTGCCAGCAGCCAAGAGATTGGGGCACAGGGGAACGCCGGGGAGCTGTTTTTT. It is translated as CASSQEIGAQGNAGELFF.

CDR3 nucleotide sequence: TGTGCCAGCAGCCGAGCGTACCAAGAGACCCAGTACTTC. Encoded protein: CASSRAYQETQYF. The chain recombines TRBV14 with TRBJ2-5; D not resolved. This CDR3 region has 13 residues. Germline V gives CDR1 SGHDN, CDR2 FVKESK. The V end was cut by 4 bases, the J end by 0 bases, with 6 bases between.

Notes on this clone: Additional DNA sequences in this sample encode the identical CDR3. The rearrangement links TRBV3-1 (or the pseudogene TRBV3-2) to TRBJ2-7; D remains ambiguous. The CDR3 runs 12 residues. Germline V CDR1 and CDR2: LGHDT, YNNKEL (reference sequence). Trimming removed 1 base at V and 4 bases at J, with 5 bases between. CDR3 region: CASSQARYEQYF. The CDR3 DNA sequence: TGTGCCAGCAGCCAAGCCAGGTACGAGCAGTACTTC.

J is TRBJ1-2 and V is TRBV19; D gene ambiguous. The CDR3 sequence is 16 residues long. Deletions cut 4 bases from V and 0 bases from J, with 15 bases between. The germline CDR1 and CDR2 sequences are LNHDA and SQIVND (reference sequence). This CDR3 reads CASSTLLGRTNYGYTF. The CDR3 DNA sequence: TGTGCCAGTAGTACCCTCTTAGGGAGAACTAACTATGGCTACACCTTC.

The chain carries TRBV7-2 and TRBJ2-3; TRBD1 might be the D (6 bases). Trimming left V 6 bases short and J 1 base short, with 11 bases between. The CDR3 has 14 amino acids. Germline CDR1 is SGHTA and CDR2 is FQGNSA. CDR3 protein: CASRQQGGTDTQYF. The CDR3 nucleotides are TGTGCCAGCAGACAACAGGGCGGCACAGATACGCAGTATTTT.

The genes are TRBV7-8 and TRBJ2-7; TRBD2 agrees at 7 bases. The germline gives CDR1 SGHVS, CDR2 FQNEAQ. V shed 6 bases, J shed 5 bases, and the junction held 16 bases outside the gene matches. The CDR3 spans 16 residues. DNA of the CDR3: TGTGCCAGCAGGGTAGCGGGCACGAGCCTCGACGACGAGCAGTACTTC. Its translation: CASRVAGTSLDDEQYF.

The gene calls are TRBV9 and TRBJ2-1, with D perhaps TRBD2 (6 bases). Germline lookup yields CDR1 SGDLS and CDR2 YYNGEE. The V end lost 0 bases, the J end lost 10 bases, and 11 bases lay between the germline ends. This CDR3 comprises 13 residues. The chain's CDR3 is CASSVGRAREQFF. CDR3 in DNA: TGTGCCAGCAGCGTAGGGAGGGCCCGGGAGCAGTTCTTC.

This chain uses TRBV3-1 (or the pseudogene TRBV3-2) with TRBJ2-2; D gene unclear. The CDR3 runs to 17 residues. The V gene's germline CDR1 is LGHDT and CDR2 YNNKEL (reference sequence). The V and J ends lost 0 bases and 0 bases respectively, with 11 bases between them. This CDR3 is CASSQDPVLSNTGELFF. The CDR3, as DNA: TGTGCCAGCAGCCAAGATCCGGTACTTTCGAACACCGGGGAGCTGTTTTTT.

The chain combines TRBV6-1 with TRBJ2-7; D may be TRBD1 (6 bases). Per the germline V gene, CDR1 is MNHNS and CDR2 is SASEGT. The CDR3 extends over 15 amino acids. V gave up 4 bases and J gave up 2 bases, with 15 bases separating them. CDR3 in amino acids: CASSGAQGSPYEQYF. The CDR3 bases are TGTGCCAGCAGTGGAGCACAGGGATCGCCCTACGAGCAGTACTTC.

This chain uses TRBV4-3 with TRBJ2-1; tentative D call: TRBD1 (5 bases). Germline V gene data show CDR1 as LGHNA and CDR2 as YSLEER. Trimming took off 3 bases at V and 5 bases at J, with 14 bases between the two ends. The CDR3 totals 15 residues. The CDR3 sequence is CASSQGPPINNEQFF. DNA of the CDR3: TGCGCCAGCAGCCAGGGGCCGCCTATAAACAATGAGCAGTTCTTC.

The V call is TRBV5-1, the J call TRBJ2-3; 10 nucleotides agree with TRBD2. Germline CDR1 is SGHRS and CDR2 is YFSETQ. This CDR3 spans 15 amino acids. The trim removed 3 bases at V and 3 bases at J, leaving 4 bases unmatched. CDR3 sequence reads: CASSSGLAATDTQYF. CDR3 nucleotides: TGCGCCAGCAGCTCCGGACTAGCGGCAACAGATACGCAGTATTTT.

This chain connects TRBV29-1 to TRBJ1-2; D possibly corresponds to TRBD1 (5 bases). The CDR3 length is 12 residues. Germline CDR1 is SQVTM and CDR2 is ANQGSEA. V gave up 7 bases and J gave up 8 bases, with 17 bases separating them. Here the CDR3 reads CSAVGGRWGYTF. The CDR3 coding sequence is TGCAGCGCCGTGGGGGGTCGGTGGGGCTACACCTTC. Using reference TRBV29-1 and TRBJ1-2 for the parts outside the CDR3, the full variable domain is SAVISQKPSRDICQRGTSLTIQCQVDSQVTMMFWYRQQPGQSLTLIATANQGSEATYESGFVIDKFPISRPNLTFSTLTVSNMSPEDSSIYLCSAVGGRWGYTFGSGTRLTVV.

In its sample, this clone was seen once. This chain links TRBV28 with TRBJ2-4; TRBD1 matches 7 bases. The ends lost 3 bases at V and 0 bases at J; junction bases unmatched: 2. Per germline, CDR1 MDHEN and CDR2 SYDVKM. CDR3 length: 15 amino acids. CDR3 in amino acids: CASSFRDRAKNIQYF. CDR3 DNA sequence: TGTGCCAGCAGTTTCCGGGACAGAGCCAAAAACATTCAGTACTTC.

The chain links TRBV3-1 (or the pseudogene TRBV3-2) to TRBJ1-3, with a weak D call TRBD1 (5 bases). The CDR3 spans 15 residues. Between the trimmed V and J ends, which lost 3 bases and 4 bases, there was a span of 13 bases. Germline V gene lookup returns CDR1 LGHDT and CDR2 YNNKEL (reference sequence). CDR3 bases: TGTGCCAGCAGCCACGACAGTGCTTTGGGAAACACCATATATTTT. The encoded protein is CASSHDSALGNTIYF.

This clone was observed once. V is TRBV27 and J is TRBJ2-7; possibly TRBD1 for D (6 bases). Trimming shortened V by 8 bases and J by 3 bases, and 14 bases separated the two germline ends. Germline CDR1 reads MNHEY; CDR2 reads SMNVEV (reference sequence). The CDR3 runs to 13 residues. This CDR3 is CASGPGTNYEQYF. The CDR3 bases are TGTGCCAGCGGACCCGGGACAAACTACGAGCAGTACTTC.

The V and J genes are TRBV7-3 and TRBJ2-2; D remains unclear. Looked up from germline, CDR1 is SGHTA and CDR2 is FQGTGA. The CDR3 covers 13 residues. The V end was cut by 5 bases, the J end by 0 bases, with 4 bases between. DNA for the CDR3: TGTGCCAGCAGCCTATCGAACACCGGGGAGCTGTTTTTT. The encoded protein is CASSLSNTGELFF.

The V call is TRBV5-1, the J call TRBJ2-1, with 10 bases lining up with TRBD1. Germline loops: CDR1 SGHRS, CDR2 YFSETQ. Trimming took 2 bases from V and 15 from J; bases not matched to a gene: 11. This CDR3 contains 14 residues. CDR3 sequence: CASSLLGQGSNWFF. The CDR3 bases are TGCGCCAGCAGCTTATTGGGACAGGGGTCCAATTGGTTCTTC.

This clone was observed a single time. The CDR3 DNA reads as TGTGCCAGCAGCAAATGGCGGAACAATCAGCCCCAGCATTTT. This encodes CASSKWRNNQPQHF. The chain is built from TRBV21-1 and TRBJ1-5. TRBV21-1 is shown as a pseudogene. This CDR3 has 14 amino acids.

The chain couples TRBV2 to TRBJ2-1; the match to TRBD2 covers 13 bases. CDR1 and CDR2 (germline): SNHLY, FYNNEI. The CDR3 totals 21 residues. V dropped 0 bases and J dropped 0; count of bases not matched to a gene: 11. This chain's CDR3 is CASSEASLAGGLRSSYNEQFF. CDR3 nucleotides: TGTGCCAGCAGTGAAGCGTCACTAGCGGGGGGGTTAAGGAGCTCCTACAATGAGCAGTTCTTC.